A selection of T cell receptor beta chains follows, all from one sample in a study of regulatory T cells in long-lasting Graves disease. TCRdb recomputed calls from the multiplex PCR reads with MiXCR, one row per CDR3 protein. The data hold 440,000 or so distinct CDR3 sequences, with more than 13% observed a single time. These data are also associated with another study on T cells in Graves' hyperthyroidism and ophthalmopathy.

The specimen was peripheral blood mononuclear cells (PBMCs), collected at new diagnosis, from a patient treated with antithyroid drugs. These TCRs come from a young woman with Graves disease. Each CDR3 is given with its conserved first and last residue. A D gene is named only where the DNA matches it firmly. For some rows the clone size is stated as once, few or many, or as a class when expanded; others skip it.

TGTGCCAGCAGTCAGGACACTGGTATCTACGGCTACACCTTC,CASSQDTGIYGYTF,NA,NA,14,TRBJ1-2,TRBV27
TGCAGCGTTACCGGGACGGAGGGATCCTTC,CSVTGTEGSF,NA,NA,10,TRBJ1-2,TRBV29-1
TGTGCCAGCAGTGAACTAGCGGGAGGTGGTGAGCAGTACTTC,CASSELAGGGEQYF,few,TRBD2,14,TRBJ2-7,TRBV12-3/TRBV12-4
TGCGCCAGCAGCCAAGGGCCAAAAGGGGACCAGTTCTTC,CASSQGPKGDQFF,many,NA,13,TRBJ2-1,TRBV5-1
TGCGCCAGCATGAGAATCGCCACTGACTACGAGCAGTACTTC,CASMRIATDYEQYF,many,NA,14,TRBJ2-7,TRBV5-1
TGTGCCAGCAGTTCGGGACAGGGGAACACAGATACGCAGTATTTT,CASSSGQGNTDTQYF,NA,TRBD1,15,TRBJ2-3,TRBV12-3/TRBV12-4
TGCAGTGCTAGCCTGACCGGGGGCCGCAGAAACACCATATATTTT,CSASLTGGRRNTIYF,few,NA,15,TRBJ1-3,TRBV20-1
TGTGCCAGCAACCTCCCGAGCAATCAGCCCCAGCATTTT,CASNLPSNQPQHF,few,NA,13,TRBJ1-5,TRBV28
TGTGCCAGCAGTTTAGGAATAGCTGGAAACACCATATATTTT,CASSLGIAGNTIYF,NA,NA,14,TRBJ1-3,TRBV12-3/TRBV12-4
TGTGCCGGCTGTGAAACAGGGAGCACAGATACGCAGTATTTT,CAGCETGSTDTQYF,many,NA,14,TRBJ2-3,TRBV2
TGTGCCAGCATCCCGACTAGCGGGAGGGCCTCGATCTGGGCAGATACGCAGTATTTT,CASIPTSGRASIWADTQYF,NA,TRBD2,19,TRBJ2-3,TRBV12-3/TRBV12-4
TGTGCCTGGAGCGGGACTAGCTGGGATGAGCAGTTCTTC,CAWSGTSWDEQFF,many,TRBD2,13,TRBJ2-1,TRBV30
TGTGCCAGCAGCTTCGGTTTGACCCGAACGTCGCCCCAGTACTTC,CASSFGLTRTSPQYF,NA,NA,15,TRBJ2-5,TRBV5-8
TGTGCCAGCAGCTTAGCCCAGGGGCAGGCACCCCTCCACTTT,CASSLAQGQAPLHF,many,NA,14,TRBJ1-6,TRBV11-2
TGTGCCAGCAGCTTAGCCGTGACTAGCGACACAGATACGCAGTATTTT,CASSLAVTSDTDTQYF,NA,TRBD2,16,TRBJ2-3,TRBV7-8
TGTGCCAGCAGACTTGCAGGGGGGGCCGACTCACCCCTCCACTTT,CASRLAGGADSPLHF,NA,TRBD1,15,TRBJ1-6,TRBV5-4
TGTGCCAGCAGCTTAGTCGGGGCCCCCCGCGTAGGCGGCTACACCTTC,CASSLVGAPRVGGYTF,many,NA,16,TRBJ1-2,TRBV11-2
TGTGCCAGCAGTTTAGGGGGGGCAGGTTATGGCTACACCTTC,CASSLGGAGYGYTF,many,NA,14,TRBJ1-2,TRBV28
TGTGCCAGCAGCCAAGCAGGGTGGGCTCAGCCCCAGCATTTT,CASSQAGWAQPQHF,NA,NA,14,TRBJ1-5,TRBV14
TGCAGTGTGTCGCCTAGCGGGAGTTTCTACGAGCAGTACTTC,CSVSPSGSFYEQYF,many,TRBD2,14,TRBJ2-7,TRBV20-1
TGCAGTGCTAGAGACCGGACTAGTCTCCACGAGCAGTACTTC,CSARDRTSLHEQYF,many,TRBD2,14,TRBJ2-7,TRBV20-1
TGTGCCAGCAGTGGTTGGCGAGGGGGGAGCTCTGGAAACACCATATATTTT,CASSGWRGGSSGNTIYF,NA,NA,17,TRBJ1-3,TRBV28
TGTGCCAGCAGTTTATGGGGCTCTGGAAACACCATATATTTT,CASSLWGSGNTIYF,many,NA,14,TRBJ1-3,TRBV28
TGTGCCAGCCATCTAACCGGGGAGCTGTTTTTT,CASHLTGELFF,few,NA,11,TRBJ2-2,TRBV18
TGCGCCAGTACCGGGGGGGAGTCCAATGAGCAGTTCTTC,CASTGGESNEQFF,NA,TRBD2,13,TRBJ2-1,TRBV10-1
TGTGCCAGCAGAGAAAGCCGGGGACGCCAAGAGACCCAGTACTTC,CASRESRGRQETQYF,many,NA,15,TRBJ2-5,TRBV11-3